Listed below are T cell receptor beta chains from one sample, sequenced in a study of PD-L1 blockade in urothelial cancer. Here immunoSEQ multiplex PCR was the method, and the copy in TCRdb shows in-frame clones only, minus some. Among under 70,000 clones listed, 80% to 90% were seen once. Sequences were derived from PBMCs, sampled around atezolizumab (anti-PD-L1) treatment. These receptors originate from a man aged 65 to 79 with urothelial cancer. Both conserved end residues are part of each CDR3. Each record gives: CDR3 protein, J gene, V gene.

CASSLGSFGTQYF TRBJ2-5 TRBV28
CASSFQGGVGEQFF TRBJ2-1 TRBV11-1
CASSIAASGAPGQYF TRBJ2-3 TRBV19
CASSAESSGANTGELFF TRBJ2-2 TRBV5-4
CASSPLVVQNTGELFF TRBJ2-2 TRBV9
CASSQEIGEGLYEQYF TRBJ2-7 TRBV4-2
CASNTKRSTGLRYNEQFF TRBJ2-1 TRBV27
CASSFQSDTQYF TRBJ2-3 TRBV5-4
CASSFAGETQYF TRBJ2-5 TRBV7-2
CSTIQGEKLFF TRBJ1-4 TRBV29-1
CASSPRNREYGSEAFF TRBJ1-1 TRBV18
CASSSDGTSGSYEQYF TRBJ2-7 TRBV7-6
CASSFGMWETQYF TRBJ2-5 TRBV27
CASSRTPSTDTQYF TRBJ2-3 TRBV18
CASSLAARGYGYTF TRBJ1-2 TRBV28
CASSLGQGAGGYTF TRBJ1-2 TRBV5-6
CASSQETGYHYNEQFF TRBJ2-1 TRBV4-2
CASRLQINQPQHF TRBJ1-5 TRBV6-5
CASSLVAGAQTGELFF TRBJ2-2 TRBV7-6
CASTRSTEAGNTIYF TRBJ1-3 TRBV25-1
CSVESEVGEQYF TRBJ2-7 TRBV29-1
CASSLRGSPDEQFF TRBJ2-1 TRBV27
CASSSALAGEYEQYF TRBJ2-7 TRBV7-2
CASSENLGSTEAFF TRBJ1-1 TRBV10-1